This TCR beta chain was recovered during a study of blood T cells in healthy people across ages. Study results and caveats: TCR beta diversity per million T cells fell roughly linearly with age.

Total RNA was extracted at no less than 6 micrograms per sample. Primers used in a second PCR of roughly 6 to 11 cycles were a sample-barcoded 5' primer and a J-beta primer mix. TCRdb re-analysed the 5' RACE reads in MiXCR, keeping a single row per CDR3 protein. The data contain roughly 570,000 distinct CDR3 sequences, 25% to 30% of them seen just once; the ten biggest clones take up about 18%. This CDR3 comprises 12 residues. Germline assignment: CDR1 SGHTA and CDR2 FQGNSA. V lost 4 bases and J 4 bases, leaving 7 bases between the germline ends. This clonotype was observed many times. Its antigen is as yet unknown.

The V gene is TRBV7-2, the J gene TRBJ2-5; no clear D gene. The receptor was derived from a woman aged 65 to 85 in good health. Sequencing was carried out using blood. CDR3 bases: TGTGCCAGCAGCTGGGCCCCAGAGACCCAGTACTTC. Translation: CASSWAPETQYF.